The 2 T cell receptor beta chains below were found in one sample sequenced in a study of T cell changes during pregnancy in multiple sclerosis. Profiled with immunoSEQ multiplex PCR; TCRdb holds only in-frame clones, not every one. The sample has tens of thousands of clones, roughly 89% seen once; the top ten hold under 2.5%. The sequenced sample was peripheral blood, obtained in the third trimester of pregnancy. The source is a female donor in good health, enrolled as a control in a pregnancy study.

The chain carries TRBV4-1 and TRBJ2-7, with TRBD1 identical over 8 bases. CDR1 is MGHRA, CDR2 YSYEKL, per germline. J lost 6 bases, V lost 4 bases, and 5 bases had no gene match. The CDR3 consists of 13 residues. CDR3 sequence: CASSRSGGGEQYF. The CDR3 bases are TGCGCCAGCAGCCGGTCAGGGGGCGGCGAGCAGTACTTC.

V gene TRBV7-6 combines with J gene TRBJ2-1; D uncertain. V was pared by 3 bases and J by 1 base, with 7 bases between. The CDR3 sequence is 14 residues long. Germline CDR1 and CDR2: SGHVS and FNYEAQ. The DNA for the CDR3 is TGTGCCAGCAGCTTCACAGTATCCTACAATGAGCAGTTCTTC. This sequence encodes CASSFTVSYNEQFF.